This T cell receptor beta chain was sequenced in a study of T-cell memory formation after mild COVID-19. Study information: Most TCR clusters belonged to a single donor. General study findings and limits: Among clones contracting day 15 to 85, CD4/CD8 was balanced, whereas later expanders leaned CD4+.

Turning to this clonotype: The target antigen is unknown.

V lost 3 bases and J lost 7; bases outside the gene matches: 2. CDR3 size: 13 residues. MiXCR was run by TCRdb on the 5' RACE reads, yielding one entry per CDR3 protein. The sample lists just under 550,000 distinct CDR3 sequences; roughly 20% were seen once. The chain couples TRBV12-3 or TRBV12-4 to TRBJ2-5; 10 bases align to TRBD1. The TCR sequence derives from an adult woman who had mild COVID-19 (a few samples of this study predate the infection). Cell type and time point are not known. Source material: PBMCs or a T cell subset sorted from them (not recorded which). The CDR3 region is CASSLGQGLTQYF. CDR3 nucleotides: TGTGCCAGCAGTTTGGGACAGGGGTTGACCCAGTACTTC.